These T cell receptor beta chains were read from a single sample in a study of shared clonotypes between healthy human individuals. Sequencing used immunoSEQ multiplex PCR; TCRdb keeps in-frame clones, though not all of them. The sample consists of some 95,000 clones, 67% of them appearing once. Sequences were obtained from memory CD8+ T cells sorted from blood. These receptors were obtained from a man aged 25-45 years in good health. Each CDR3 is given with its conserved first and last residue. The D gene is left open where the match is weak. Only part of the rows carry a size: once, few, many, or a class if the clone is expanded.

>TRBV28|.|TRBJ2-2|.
CASSLSAPGELFF
TGTGCCAGCAGTTTATCGGCCCCCGGGGAGCTGTTTTTT
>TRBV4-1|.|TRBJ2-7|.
CASSQGQWSSYEQYF
TGCGCCAGCAGCCAAGGTCAGTGGAGCTCCTACGAGCAGTACTTC
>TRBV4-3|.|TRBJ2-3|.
CASSQDQRGTDTQYF
TGCGCCAGCAGCCAAGATCAGCGGGGCACAGATACGCAGTATTTT
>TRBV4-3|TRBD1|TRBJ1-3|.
CASSQDGTAGNTIYF
TGCGCCAGCAGCCAAGATGGGACAGCTGGAAACACCATATATTTT
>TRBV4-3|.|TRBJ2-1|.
CASSQDILRNEQFF
TGCGCCAGCAGCCAGGACATCCTCAGAAATGAGCAGTTCTTC
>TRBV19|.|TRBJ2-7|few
CASSAVGGGYEQYF
TGTGCCAGTTCTGCTGTTGGCGGTGGCTACGAGCAGTACTTC
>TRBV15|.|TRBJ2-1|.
CATSRVYSRYEQFF
TGTGCCACCAGCAGAGTGTATTCGAGATATGAGCAGTTCTTC
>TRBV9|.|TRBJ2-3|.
CASSGLAEASTDTQYF
TGTGCCAGCAGCGGATTAGCGGAGGCTAGCACAGATACGCAGTATTTT
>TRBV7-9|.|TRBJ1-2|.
CASSLAHGYGYTF
TGTGCCAGCAGCTTAGCGCACGGCTATGGCTACACCTTC
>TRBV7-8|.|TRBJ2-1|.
CASSWDRNPPYNEQFF
TGTGCCAGCAGCTGGGACCGAAATCCCCCTTACAATGAGCAGTTCTTC
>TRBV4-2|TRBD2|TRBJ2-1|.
CASSQQTSGAYNEQFF
TGTGCCAGCAGCCAACAAACTAGCGGAGCATACAATGAGCAGTTCTTC
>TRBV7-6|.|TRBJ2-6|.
CASSLPRTADSGANVLTF
TGTGCCAGCAGCTTACCCCGGACGGCCGACTCTGGGGCCAACGTCCTGACTTTC
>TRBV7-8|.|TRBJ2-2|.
CASSFGGTGELFF
TGTGCCAGCAGCTTCGGTGGAACCGGGGAGCTGTTTTTT
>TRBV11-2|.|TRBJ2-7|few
CASSGPGASYEQYF
TGTGCCAGCAGCGGCCCAGGGGCGTCCTACGAGCAGTACTTC
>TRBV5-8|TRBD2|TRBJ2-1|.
CASSLELAGFNEQFF
TGTGCCAGCAGCTTGGAGCTAGCGGGATTCAATGAGCAGTTCTTC
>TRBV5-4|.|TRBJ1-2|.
CASNPEGGHYGYTF
TGTGCCAGCAACCCGGAGGGAGGACACTATGGCTACACCTTC